The 5 T cell receptor beta chains below come from one sample, sequenced in a study of early T cells in non-severe SARS-CoV-2 infection. TCRdb processed the 5' RACE reads anew with MiXCR; each CDR3 protein has one entry. The table has tens of thousands of distinct CDR3 sequences, roughly 4% seen once; the top ten hold about 6%. Sequencing was performed on whole blood. These receptors were taken from an adult who was a healthcare worker with PCR-confirmed SARS-CoV-2 infection or an uninfected control (not recorded which).

This clonotype was seen at least ten times. This chain connects TRBV30 to TRBJ2-3; 7 positions match TRBD2. CDR1 is GTSNPN, CDR2 SVGIG, per germline (reference sequence). Trimming took 4 bases from V and 5 from J; bases not matched to a gene: 6. The CDR3 is 13 residues long. CDR3: CAWNKRERDTQYF. CDR3 nucleotides: TGTGCCTGGAATAAGCGGGAACGAGATACGCAGTATTTT. The whole variable domain, filled in from reference TRBV30 and TRBJ2-3, reads SQTIHQWPATLVQPVGSPLSLECTVEGTSNPNLYWYRQAAGRGLQLLFYSVGIGQISSEVPQNLSASRPQDRQFILSSKKLLLSDSGFYLCAWNKRERDTQYFGPGTRLTVL.

The sample holds many counts of this clonotype. The rearrangement joins TRBV6-2 or TRBV6-3 to TRBJ2-1, with D uncertain. CDR1 and CDR2 (germline): MNHEY, SVGEGT. Trimming left V 4 bases short and J 6 bases short, with 7 bases between. This CDR3 region has 12 residues. CDR3 nucleotide sequence: TGTGCCAGCAGTTCTATCTTCAATGAGCAGTTCTTC. It translates to CASSSIFNEQFF.

The V and J genes are TRBV10-3 and TRBJ2-3, with 9 bases aligning to TRBD2. V dropped 3 bases and J dropped 4; count of bases not matched to a gene: 5. Germline V gene data show CDR1 as ENHRY and CDR2 as SYGVKD. The CDR3 has 15 residues. This CDR3 is CAISDPKRGADTQYF. DNA of the CDR3: TGTGCCATCAGTGACCCCAAGCGGGGGGCAGATACGCAGTATTTT.

In its sample, this clonotype was seen many times. The chain uses TRBV7-3 and TRBJ2-6; D remains unclear. V was cut by 8 bases and J by 0 bases, with 8 bases left in between. CDR1 SGHTA and CDR2 FQGTGA come from the germline V gene. The CDR3 consists of 14 residues. The CDR3 region is CASESSSGANVLTF. The CDR3 DNA reads as TGTGCCAGCGAAAGCAGCTCTGGGGCCAACGTCCTGACTTTC.

There are many counts of this clonotype. This sequence joins TRBV7-6 and TRBJ2-7, with 7 nucleotides matching TRBD1. The CDR3 is 17 residues long. Germline V gene data show CDR1 as SGHVS and CDR2 as FNYEAQ. Trimming cost V 5 bases and J 0 bases; bases outside gene matches: 13. The CDR3 bases are TGTGCCAGCAGCCCGTCCATCAGGGGGTCCTCCTCCTACGAGCAGTACTTC. Amino acid sequence: CASSPSIRGSSSYEQYF.